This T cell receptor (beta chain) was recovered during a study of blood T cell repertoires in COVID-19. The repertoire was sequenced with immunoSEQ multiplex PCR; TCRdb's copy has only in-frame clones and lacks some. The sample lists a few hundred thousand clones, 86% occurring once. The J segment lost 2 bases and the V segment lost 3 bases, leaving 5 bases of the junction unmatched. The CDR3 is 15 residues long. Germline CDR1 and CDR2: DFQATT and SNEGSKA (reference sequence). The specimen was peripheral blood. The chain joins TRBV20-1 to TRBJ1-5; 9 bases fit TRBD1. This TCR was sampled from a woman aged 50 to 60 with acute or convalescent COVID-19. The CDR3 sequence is CSASPQGAGNQPQHF. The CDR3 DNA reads TGCAGTGCTAGTCCACAGGGGGCTGGCAATCAGCCCCAGCATTTT.